The entry below describes one T cell receptor (beta chain). The data belong to a study of control samples from healthy donors and cancer patients. Trimming removed 4 bases from V and 5 bases from J, with 18 bases in between. The CDR3 runs to 15 residues. CDR1 and CDR2 from the germline V gene are SGHRS and YFSETQ. Sequencing was performed with immunoSEQ multiplex PCR; in TCRdb, only in-frame clones are kept and a portion is missing. The data contain around 200,000 clones, around 94% of them singletons. Sequencing was carried out using blood. The clonotype originates from a man in his fifties or sixties in good health. The chain carries TRBV5-1 and TRBJ2-5; TRBD1 is a possible D gene (6 bases). The CDR3 DNA reads TGCGCCAGCAGCACCGGACAGATGACGGGGGAGACCCAGTACTTC. Amino acids: CASSTGQMTGETQYF. Based on the CDR3 plus reference TRBV5-1 and TRBJ2-5, the full variable domain is KAGVTQTPRYLIKTRGQQVTLSCSPISGHRSVSWYQQTPGQGLQFLFEYFSETQRNKGNFPGRFSGRQFSNSRSEMNVSTLELGDSALYLCASSTGQMTGETQYFGPGTRLLVL.